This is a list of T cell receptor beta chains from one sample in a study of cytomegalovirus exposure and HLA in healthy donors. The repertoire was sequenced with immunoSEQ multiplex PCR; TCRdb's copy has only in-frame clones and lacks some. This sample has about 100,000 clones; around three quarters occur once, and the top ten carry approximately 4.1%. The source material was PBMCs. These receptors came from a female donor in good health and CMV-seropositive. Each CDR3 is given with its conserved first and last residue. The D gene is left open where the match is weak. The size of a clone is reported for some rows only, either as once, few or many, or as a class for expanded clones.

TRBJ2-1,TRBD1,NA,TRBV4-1,CASSLLDRGPYNEQFF,TGCGCCAGCAGCCTCCTGGACAGGGGTCCCTACAATGAGCAGTTCTTC
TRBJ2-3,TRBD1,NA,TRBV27,CASRLGQGTDTQYF,TGTGCCAGCAGGCTCGGACAGGGGACAGATACGCAGTATTTT
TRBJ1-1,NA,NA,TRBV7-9,CASRPAGGEGEAFF,TGTGCCAGCAGACCTGCTGGGGGGGAGGGAGAAGCTTTCTTT
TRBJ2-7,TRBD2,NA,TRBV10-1,CASSERGLAGEGEQYF,TGCGCCAGCAGTGAGCGGGGACTAGCGGGAGAGGGTGAGCAGTACTTC
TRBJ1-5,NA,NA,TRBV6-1,CASSDRQSYQPQHF,TGTGCCAGCAGTGATAGACAGAGCTATCAGCCCCAGCATTTT
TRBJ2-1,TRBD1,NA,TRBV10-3,CAISSPGGYEQFF,TGTGCCATCAGTTCCCCAGGGGGCTATGAGCAGTTCTTC
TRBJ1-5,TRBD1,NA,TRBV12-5,CASARDRENQPQHF,TGTGCTAGTGCCCGGGACAGGGAAAATCAGCCCCAGCATTTT
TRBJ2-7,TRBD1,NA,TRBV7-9,CASSPRGTGAWEQYF,TGTGCCAGCAGCCCCCGCGGGACAGGGGCCTGGGAGCAGTACTTC
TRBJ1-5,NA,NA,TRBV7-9,CASSSSGGGLANQPQHF,TGTGCCAGCAGCTCGAGCGGGGGAGGGCTCGCCAATCAGCCCCAGCATTTT
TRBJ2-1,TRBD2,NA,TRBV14,CASSQLRGALHNSEQFF,TGTGCCAGCAGCCAACTGCGGGGGGCCCTCCACAATAGTGAGCAGTTCTTC
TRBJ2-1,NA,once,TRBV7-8,CASSLGSSPNNEQFF,TGTGCCAGCAGCTTAGGGTCTAGCCCTAACAATGAGCAGTTCTTC
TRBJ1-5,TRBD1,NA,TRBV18,CASSTGTGSNQPQHF,TGTGCCAGCTCGACCGGGACAGGTAGCAATCAGCCCCAGCATTTT
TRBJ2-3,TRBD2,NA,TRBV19,CASSTLAGTDTQYF,TGTGCCAGTAGTACACTAGCGGGAACAGATACGCAGTATTTT
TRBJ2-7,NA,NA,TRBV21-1,CASSNPRTAGIYEQYF,TGTGCCAGCAGCAACCCCAGGACAGCTGGAATCTACGAGCAGTACTTC
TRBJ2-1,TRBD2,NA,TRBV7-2,CASSLEGTSGASEQFF,TGTGCCAGCAGCTTAGAGGGGACTAGTGGTGCGAGTGAGCAGTTCTTC
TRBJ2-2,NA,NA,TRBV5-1,CASRSGSNTGELFF,TGCGCCAGCAGGTCCGGGTCTAACACCGGGGAGCTGTTTTTT
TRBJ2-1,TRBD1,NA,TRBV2,CASSVTGTGVNEQFF,TGTGCCAGCAGTGTCACCGGGACAGGGGTCAATGAGCAGTTCTTC
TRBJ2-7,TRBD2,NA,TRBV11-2,CASSLVGYSGRAYEQYF,TGTGCCAGCAGCTTAGTGGGGTACAGTGGGAGGGCCTACGAGCAGTACTTC
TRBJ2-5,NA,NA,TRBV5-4,CASSYGLQETQYF,TGTGCCAGCAGCTATGGACTGCAAGAGACCCAGTACTTC
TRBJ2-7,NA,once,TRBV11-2,CASSSNGQHYEQYF,TGTGCCAGCAGCTCCAATGGACAGCATTACGAGCAGTACTTC
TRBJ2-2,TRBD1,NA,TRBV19,CASMADRGTSMETGELFF,TGTGCCAGTATGGCAGACAGGGGGACTTCCATGGAGACCGGGGAGCTGTTTTTT
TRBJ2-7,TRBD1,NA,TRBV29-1,CSVATGNEQYF,TGCAGCGTGGCGACAGGGAACGAGCAGTACTTC
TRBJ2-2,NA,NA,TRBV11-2,CASSSRVAGELFF,TGTGCCAGCAGCTCCCGGGTGGCCGGGGAGCTGTTTTTT
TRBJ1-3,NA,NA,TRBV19,CASRDSSSGNTIYF,TGTGCCAGTCGGGACTCCAGCTCTGGAAACACCATATATTTT
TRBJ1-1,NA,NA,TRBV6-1,CASSHRALVGEAFF,TGTGCCAGCAGCCACAGGGCCCTGGTTGGTGAAGCTTTCTTT
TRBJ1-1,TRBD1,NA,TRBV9,CASSLGQAPTEAFF,TGTGCCAGCAGCCTGGGACAGGCTCCAACTGAAGCTTTCTTT
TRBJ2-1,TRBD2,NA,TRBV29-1,CSVAGTSGRAAGEQFF,TGCAGCGTAGCCGGGACTAGCGGGAGGGCCGCGGGTGAGCAGTTCTTC
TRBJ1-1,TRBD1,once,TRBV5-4,CASSRGTENTEAFF,TGTGCCAGCAGCAGAGGGACAGAGAACACTGAAGCTTTCTTT
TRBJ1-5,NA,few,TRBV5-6,CASSLGASPQHF,TGTGCCAGCAGCTTGGGAGCAAGCCCCCAGCATTTT
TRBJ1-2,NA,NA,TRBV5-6,CASSLKEGVSGYTF,TGTGCCAGCAGCTTGAAAGAAGGGGTCTCCGGCTACACCTTC
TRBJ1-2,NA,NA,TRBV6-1,CASNPRNYGYTF,TGTGCCAGCAATCCCAGAAACTATGGCTACACCTTC
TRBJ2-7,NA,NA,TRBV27,CASSLREEYEQYF,TGTGCCAGCAGTTTAAGGGAGGAGTACGAGCAGTACTTC
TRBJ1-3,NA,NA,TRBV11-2,CASSPGHSSGNTIYF,TGTGCCAGCAGCCCGGGACACTCCTCTGGAAACACCATATATTTT
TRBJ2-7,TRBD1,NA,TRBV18,CASSPSDRGEQYF,TGTGCCAGCTCACCCTCCGACAGGGGCGAGCAGTACTTC
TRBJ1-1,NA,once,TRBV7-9,CASSLAGATEAFF,TGTGCCAGCAGCCTAGCGGGGGCCACTGAAGCTTTCTTT
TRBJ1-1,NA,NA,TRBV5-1,CASSFGGGIMNTEAFF,TGCGCCAGCAGCTTCGGCGGGGGGATAATGAACACTGAAGCTTTCTTT
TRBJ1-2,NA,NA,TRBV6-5,CASKEASAAGYTF,TGTGCCAGCAAGGAGGCCAGTGCGGCTGGCTACACCTTC
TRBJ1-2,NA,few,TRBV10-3,CAISDLPVGGYTF,TGTGCCATCAGTGACCTCCCCGTAGGGGGTTACACCTTC
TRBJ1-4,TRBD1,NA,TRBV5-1,CASSPGDRTWTNEKLFF,TGCGCCAGCAGCCCCGGGGACAGGACGTGGACTAATGAAAAACTGTTTTTT
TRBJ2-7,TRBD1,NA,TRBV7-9,CASSPGPQGAYEQYF,TGTGCCAGCAGCCCAGGACCACAGGGGGCCTACGAGCAGTACTTC
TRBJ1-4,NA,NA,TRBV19,CASSMGHEKLFF,TGTGCCAGTAGTATGGGGCATGAAAAACTGTTTTTT
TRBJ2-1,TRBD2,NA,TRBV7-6,CASSLTPLSGGDYNEQFF,TGTGCCAGCAGCCTAACTCCCCTTAGCGGGGGGGACTACAATGAGCAGTTCTTC
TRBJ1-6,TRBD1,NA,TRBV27,CASSFWGTGSPLHF,TGTGCCAGCAGTTTCTGGGGGACAGGATCACCCCTCCACTTT
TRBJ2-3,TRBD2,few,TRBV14,CASSSGLAVFTDTQYF,TGTGCCAGCAGCTCGGGACTAGCGGTATTCACAGATACGCAGTATTTT
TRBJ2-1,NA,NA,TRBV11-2,CASSLSGDKINEQFF,TGTGCCAGCAGCTTATCGGGGGATAAGATCAATGAGCAGTTCTTC
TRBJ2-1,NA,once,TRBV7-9,CASAAGRVAVPNEQFF,TGTGCCAGCGCGGCCGGCCGGGTAGCGGTGCCAAATGAGCAGTTCTTC
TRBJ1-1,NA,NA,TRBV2,CASTPRHRNTEAFF,TGTGCCAGCACCCCTAGGCACCGAAACACTGAAGCTTTCTTT
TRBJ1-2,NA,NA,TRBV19,CASRTAGLVGYTF,TGTGCCAGTAGGACCGCAGGGTTGGTTGGCTACACCTTC
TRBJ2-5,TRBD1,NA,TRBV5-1,CASSLGQGDTWEETQYF,TGCGCCAGCAGCTTGGGACAGGGGGATACCTGGGAAGAGACCCAGTACTTC
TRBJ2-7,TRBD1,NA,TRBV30,CAWSVQTGIPYEQYF,TGTGCCTGGAGTGTACAGACAGGGATCCCCTACGAGCAGTACTTC
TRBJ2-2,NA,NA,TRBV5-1,CASSLVGGTGELFF,TGCGCCAGCAGCTTGGTAGGGGGCACCGGGGAGCTGTTTTTT